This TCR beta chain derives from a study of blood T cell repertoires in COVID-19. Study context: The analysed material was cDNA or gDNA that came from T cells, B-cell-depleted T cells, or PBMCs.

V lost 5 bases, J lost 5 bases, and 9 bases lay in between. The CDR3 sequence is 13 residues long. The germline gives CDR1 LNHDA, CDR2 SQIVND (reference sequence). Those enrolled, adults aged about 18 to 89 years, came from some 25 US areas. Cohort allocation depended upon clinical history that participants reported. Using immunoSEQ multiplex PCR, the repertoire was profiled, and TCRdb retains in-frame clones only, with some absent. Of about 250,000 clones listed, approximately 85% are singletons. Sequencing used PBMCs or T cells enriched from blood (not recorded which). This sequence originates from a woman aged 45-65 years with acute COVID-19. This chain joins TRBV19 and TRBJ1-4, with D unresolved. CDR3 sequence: CASSLTLNEKLFF. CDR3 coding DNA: TGTGCCAGTAGTTTAACTCTCAATGAAAAACTGTTTTTT.